The T cell receptor (beta chain) described here comes from a study of human versus mouse CDR3 diversity and MHC coevolution. The overall study: The immunoSEQ assay reportedly detects one in 200,000 T cells. Regarding the study as a whole: The lowest clonal inequality scores came from most of the three human donors.

As regards this clone: The antigen is undetermined.

CDR1 is SGHAT and CDR2 is FQNNGV in the germline V gene. This CDR3 has 14 residues. Trimming removed 2 bases from V and 3 bases from J; junction bases left unmatched: 4. TCRdb keeps only in-frame clones here, not all; method: immunoSEQ multiplex PCR. This table has approximately 81,000 clones, around 93% appearing once. The sequence derives from a person between 25 and 75 years old in good health. Source material: naive CD4+ T cells from blood. Described subset: CD45RO-negative CD62L-positive naive CD4 T cells. This chain connects TRBV11-2 to TRBJ2-7, with 7 nucleotides matching TRBD2. CDR3 in DNA: TGTGCCAGCAGCTTATCAGGCGGGGGCTACGAGCAGTACTTC. It translates to CASSLSGGGYEQYF.